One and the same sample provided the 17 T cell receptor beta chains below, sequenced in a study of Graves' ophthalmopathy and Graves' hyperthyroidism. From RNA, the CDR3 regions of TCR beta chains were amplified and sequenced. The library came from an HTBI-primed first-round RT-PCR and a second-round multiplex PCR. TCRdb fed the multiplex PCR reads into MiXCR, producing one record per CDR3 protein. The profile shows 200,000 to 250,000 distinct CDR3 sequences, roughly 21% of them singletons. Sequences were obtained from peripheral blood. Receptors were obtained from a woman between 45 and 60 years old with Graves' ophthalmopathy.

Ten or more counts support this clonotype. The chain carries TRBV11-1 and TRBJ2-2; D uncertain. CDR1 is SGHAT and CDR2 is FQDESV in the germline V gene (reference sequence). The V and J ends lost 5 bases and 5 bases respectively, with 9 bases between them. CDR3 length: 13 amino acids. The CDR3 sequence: CASSRFRTGELFF. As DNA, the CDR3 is TGTGCCAGCAGCAGGTTTCGTACCGGGGAGCTGTTTTTT. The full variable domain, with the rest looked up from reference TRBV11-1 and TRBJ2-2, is EAEVAQSPRYKITEKSQAVAFWCDPISGHATLYWYRQILGQGPELLVQFQDESVVDDSQLPKDRFSAERLKGVDSTLKIQPAELGDSAMYLCASSRFRTGELFFGEGSRLTVL.

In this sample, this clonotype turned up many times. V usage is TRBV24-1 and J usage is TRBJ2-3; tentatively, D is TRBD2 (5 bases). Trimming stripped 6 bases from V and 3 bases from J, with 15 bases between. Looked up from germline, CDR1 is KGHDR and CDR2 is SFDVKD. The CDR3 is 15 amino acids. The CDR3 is CATSSTRITTDTQYF. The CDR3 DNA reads TGTGCCACCAGTTCCACTAGGATTACGACAGATACGCAGTATTTT.

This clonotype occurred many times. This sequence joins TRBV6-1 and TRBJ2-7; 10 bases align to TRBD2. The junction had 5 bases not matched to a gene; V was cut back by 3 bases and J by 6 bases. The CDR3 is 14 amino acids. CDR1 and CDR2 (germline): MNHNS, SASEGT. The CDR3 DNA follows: TGTGCCAGCAGTGAGGAGCTAGCGGGAGTCGAGCAGTACTTC. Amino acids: CASSEELAGVEQYF.

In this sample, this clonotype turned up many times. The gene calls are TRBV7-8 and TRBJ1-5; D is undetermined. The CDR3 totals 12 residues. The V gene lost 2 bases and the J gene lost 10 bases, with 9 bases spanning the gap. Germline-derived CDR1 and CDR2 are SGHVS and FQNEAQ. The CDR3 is CASSLRASPQHF. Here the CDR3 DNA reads TGTGCCAGCAGCTTAAGGGCTAGTCCCCAGCATTTT. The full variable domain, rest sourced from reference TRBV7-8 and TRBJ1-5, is GAGVSQSPRYKVAKRGQDVALRCDPISGHVSLFWYQQALGQGPEFLTYFQNEAQLDKSGLPSDRFFAERPEGSVSTLKIQRTQQEDSAVYLCASSLRASPQHFGDGTRLSIL.

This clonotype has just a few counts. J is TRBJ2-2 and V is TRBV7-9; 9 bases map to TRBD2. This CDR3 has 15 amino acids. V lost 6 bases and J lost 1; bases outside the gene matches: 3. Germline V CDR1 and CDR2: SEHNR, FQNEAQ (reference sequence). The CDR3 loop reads CASRYSGGNTGELFF. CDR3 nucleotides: TGTGCCAGCAGATATAGCGGGGGGAACACCGGGGAGCTGTTTTTT.

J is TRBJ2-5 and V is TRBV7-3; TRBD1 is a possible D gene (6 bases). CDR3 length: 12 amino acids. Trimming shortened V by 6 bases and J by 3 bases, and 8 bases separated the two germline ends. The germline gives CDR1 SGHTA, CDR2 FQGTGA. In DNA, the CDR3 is TGTGCCAGCAGAGACAGGAAAGAGACCCAGTACTTC. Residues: CASRDRKETQYF. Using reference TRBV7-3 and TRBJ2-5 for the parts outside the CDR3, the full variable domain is GAGVSQTPSNKVTEKGKYVELRCDPISGHTALYWYRQSLGQGPEFLIYFQGTGAADDSGLPNDRFFAVRPEGSVSTLKIQRTERGDSAVYLCASRDRKETQYFGPGTRLLVL.

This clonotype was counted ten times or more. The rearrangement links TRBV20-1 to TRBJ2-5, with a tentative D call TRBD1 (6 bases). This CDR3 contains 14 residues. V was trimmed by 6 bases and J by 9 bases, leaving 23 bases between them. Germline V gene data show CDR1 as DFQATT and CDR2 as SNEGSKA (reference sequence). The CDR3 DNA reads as TGCAGTGCAAAGACAGGCCGGATAGGGTGGGCCCAGTACTTC. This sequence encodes CSAKTGRIGWAQYF.

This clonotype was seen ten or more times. The CDR3 is CASSMGDSHNQPQHF. CDR3 nucleotides: TGTGCCAGTAGTATGGGGGACAGTCACAATCAGCCCCAGCATTTT. V and J are TRBV19 and TRBJ1-5; 7 bases map to TRBD1. Germline V CDR1 and CDR2: LNHDA, SQIVND (reference sequence). V gave up 3 bases and J gave up 3 bases; unmatched junction bases: 5. This CDR3 is 15 amino acids long.

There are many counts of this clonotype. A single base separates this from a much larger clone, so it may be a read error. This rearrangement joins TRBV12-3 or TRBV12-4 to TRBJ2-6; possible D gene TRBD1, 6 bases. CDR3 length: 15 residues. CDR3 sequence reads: CASSLRGPGANVPTF. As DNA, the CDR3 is TGTGCCAGCAGCCTCAGGGGACCTGGGGCCAACGTCCCGACTTTC.

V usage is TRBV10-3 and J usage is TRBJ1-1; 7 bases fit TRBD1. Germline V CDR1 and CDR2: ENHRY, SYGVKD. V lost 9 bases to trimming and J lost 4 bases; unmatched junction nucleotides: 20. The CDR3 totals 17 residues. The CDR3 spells CAIGPLWTGEKLTEAFF. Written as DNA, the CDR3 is TGTGCCATAGGCCCCCTATGGACAGGAGAAAAACTCACTGAAGCTTTCTTT.

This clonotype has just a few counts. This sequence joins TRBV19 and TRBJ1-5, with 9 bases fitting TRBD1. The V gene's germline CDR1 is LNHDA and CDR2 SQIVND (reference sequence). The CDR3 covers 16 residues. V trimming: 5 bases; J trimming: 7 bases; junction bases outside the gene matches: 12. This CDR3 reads CASSEPPGQGNQPQHF. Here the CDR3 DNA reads TGTGCCAGTAGTGAACCCCCGGGACAGGGAAACCAGCCCCAGCATTTT.

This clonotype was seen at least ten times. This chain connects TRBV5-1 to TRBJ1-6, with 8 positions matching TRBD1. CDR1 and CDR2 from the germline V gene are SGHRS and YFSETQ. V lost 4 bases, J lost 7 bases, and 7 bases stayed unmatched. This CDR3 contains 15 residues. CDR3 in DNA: TGCGCCAGCAGCCTGACAGGGGAGGAAAATTCACCCCTCCACTTT. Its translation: CASSLTGEENSPLHF.

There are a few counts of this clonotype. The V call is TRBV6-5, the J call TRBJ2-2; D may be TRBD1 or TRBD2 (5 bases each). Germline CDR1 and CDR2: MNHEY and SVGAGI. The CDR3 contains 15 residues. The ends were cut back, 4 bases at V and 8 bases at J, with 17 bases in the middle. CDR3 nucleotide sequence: TGTGCCAGCAGTTTCTCGGGGTTTGGGGGTGGGGAGCTGTTTTTT. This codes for CASSFSGFGGGELFF.

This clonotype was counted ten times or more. This chain's CDR3 is CASSSGQLRDYEQYF. The CDR3 nucleotides are TGCGCCAGCAGCTCAGGACAGCTTCGAGACTACGAGCAGTACTTC. The rearrangement joins TRBV5-1 to TRBJ2-7, with D possibly TRBD1 on 6 matching bases. V gave up 3 bases and J gave up 3 bases, with 16 bases separating them. CDR3 length: 15 amino acids. Germline assignment: CDR1 SGHRS and CDR2 YFSETQ.

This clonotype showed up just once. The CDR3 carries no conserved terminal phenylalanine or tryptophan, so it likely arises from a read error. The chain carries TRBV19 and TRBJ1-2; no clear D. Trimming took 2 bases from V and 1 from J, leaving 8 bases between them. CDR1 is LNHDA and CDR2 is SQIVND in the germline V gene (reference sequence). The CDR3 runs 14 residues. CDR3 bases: TGTGCCAGTAGTATACTCGAACGTAACTATGGCTACACCGTC. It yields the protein CASSILERNYGYTV.

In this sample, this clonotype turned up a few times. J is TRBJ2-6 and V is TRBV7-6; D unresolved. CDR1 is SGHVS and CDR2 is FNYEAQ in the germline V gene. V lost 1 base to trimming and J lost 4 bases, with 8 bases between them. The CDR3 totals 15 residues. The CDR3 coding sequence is TGTGCCAGCAGCTTAGGGGCCAGGGGGGCCAACGTCCTGACTTTC. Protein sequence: CASSLGARGANVLTF.

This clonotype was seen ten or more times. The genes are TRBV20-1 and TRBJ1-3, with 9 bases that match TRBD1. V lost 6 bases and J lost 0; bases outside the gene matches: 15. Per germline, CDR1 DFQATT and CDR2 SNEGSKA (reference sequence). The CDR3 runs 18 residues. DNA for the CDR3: TGCAGTGCCGCTGCCGGGGACAGGGCCTTAAGCTCTGGAAACACCATATATTTT. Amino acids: CSAAAGDRALSSGNTIYF.